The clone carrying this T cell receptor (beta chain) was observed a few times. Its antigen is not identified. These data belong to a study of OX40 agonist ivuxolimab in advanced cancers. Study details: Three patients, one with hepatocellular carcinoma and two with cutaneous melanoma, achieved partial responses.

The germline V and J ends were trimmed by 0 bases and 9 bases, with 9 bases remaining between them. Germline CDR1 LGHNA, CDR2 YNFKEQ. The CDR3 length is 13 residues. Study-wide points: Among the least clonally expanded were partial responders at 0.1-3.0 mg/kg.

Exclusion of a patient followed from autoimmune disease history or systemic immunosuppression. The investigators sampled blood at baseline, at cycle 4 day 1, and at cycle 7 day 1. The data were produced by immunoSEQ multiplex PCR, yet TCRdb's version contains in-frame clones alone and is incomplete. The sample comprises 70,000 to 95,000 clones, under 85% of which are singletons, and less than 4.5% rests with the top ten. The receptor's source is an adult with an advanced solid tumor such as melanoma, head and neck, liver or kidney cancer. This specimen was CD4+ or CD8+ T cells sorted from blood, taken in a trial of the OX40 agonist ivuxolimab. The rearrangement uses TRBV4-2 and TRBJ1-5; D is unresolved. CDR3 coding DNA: TGTGCCAGCAGCCAAGAGATCTCGGGGCCCCAGCATTTT. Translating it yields CASSQEISGPQHF.